This TCR beta chain is drawn from a study of blood T cells in healthy people across ages. The study recruited healthy Caucasian donors from Russia who were aged about 6 to 90. Then a second PCR, running roughly 7 to 11 cycles, was carried out with a sample-barcoded 5' primer and a J-beta primer mix. In TCRdb, the 5' RACE reads were re-called with MiXCR into one record per CDR3 protein. Of approximately 1.5 million distinct CDR3 sequences listed, 30% to 35% are singletons. As concerns this clonotype: What it binds is not known.

The germline V and J ends were trimmed by 0 bases and 1 base, with 16 bases remaining between them. The CDR3 has 17 residues. CDR1 SGHNT and CDR2 YYREEE come from the germline V gene (reference sequence). Study-level points and caveats: Diversity figures derived from one million T cells were judged to underestimate the true value.

The clonotype was recovered from a woman in her twenties or thirties in good health. V is TRBV5-4 and J is TRBJ2-5; D is tentatively TRBD1 or TRBD2 (5 bases each). Sequenced material: blood. For the CDR3, the DNA is TGTGCCAGCAGCTTGGCGGGGAAAGGGGCCCTCCAAGAGACCCAGTACTTC. It translates to CASSLAGKGALQETQYF.